The T cell receptor (beta chain) described here comes from a study of regulatory T cells in long-lasting Graves disease. Regarding the study as a whole: Relative to new patients (roughly 980), persistent patients exhibited greater sharing of public clonotypes (2,741). Reduced TCR diversity was observed in persistent Graves' patients versus newly diagnosed patients.

Time point specified: persistent/refractory GD, antithyroid drugs over 5 years with positive TRAb. Scientists built the TCR library using RNA that was extracted from PBMCs. Arm-PCR of CDR3 regions and iRepertoire HTBI primers were the basis on which TCR beta libraries were built. As originally analysed: Identification of gene segments yielded some 60 TRBV and more than eleven TRBJ across samples. TCRdb reprocessed the multiplex PCR reads via MiXCR and lists one record per CDR3 protein. What appears here as the V and J calls and clone size reflects TCRdb's work, not the paper's. In the table there are about 290,000 distinct CDR3 sequences, around 20% of which are singletons. Comment on this clonotype: Its antigen is not known. This may be a read error: a much more frequent sequence differs by one nucleotide.

CDR1 and CDR2 (germline): MDHEN, SYDVKM. V was trimmed by 5 bases and J by 1 base, leaving 11 bases between them. The CDR3 is 14 amino acids. This receptor was taken from a female donor with Graves disease. Sequencing was performed on peripheral blood mononuclear cells (PBMCs), taken when the disease was refractory, from a patient treated with antithyroid drugs. The chain couples TRBV28 to TRBJ1-1; unclear D gene. DNA of the CDR3: TGTGCCAGCAGTCCCTCGGGAGAGAACACTGAAGCTTTCTTT. This translates into CASSPSGENTEAFF. The full variable domain, its missing parts supplied by reference TRBV28 and TRBJ1-1, is DVKVTQSSRYLVKRTGEKVFLECVQDMDHENMFWYRQDPGLGLRLIYFSYDVKMKEKGDIPEGYSVSREKKERFSLILESASTNQTSMYLCASSPSGENTEAFFGQGTRLTVV.